The 11 T cell receptor beta chains reported below all come from one sample, sequenced in a study of blood T cell repertoires in COVID-19. The table came from immunoSEQ multiplex PCR; TCRdb's copy has only in-frame clones and leaves some out. In the table there are around 50,000 clones, around 80% of which are singletons. Sequences were obtained from peripheral blood. The receptors here all came from a woman aged 80 or older with acute or convalescent COVID-19.

In this sample, this clone turned up a few times. The V call is TRBV2, the J call TRBJ1-2; TRBD1 aligns across 7 bases. Looked up from germline, CDR1 is SNHLY and CDR2 is FYNNEI. V was pared by 6 bases and J by 10 bases, with 5 bases of the junction left unmatched. CDR3 length: 11 amino acids. The CDR3 reads CASRTGTAYTF. The CDR3 DNA reads as TGTGCCAGCAGGACCGGGACAGCCTACACCTTC.

The chain combines TRBV5-1 with TRBJ2-1, with 8 bases aligning to TRBD1. The CDR3 covers 15 residues. The junction had 12 bases not matched to a gene; V was cut back by 4 bases and J by 9 bases. In germline, CDR1 is SGHRS, CDR2 YFSETQ. The CDR3 reads CASSPRQGIRSEQFF. The CDR3 DNA sequence: TGCGCCAGCAGCCCACGACAGGGGATTCGGTCTGAGCAGTTCTTC. Based on the CDR3 plus reference TRBV5-1 and TRBJ2-1, the full variable domain is KAGVTQTPRYLIKTRGQQVTLSCSPISGHRSVSWYQQTPGQGLQFLFEYFSETQRNKGNFPGRFSGRQFSNSRSEMNVSTLELGDSALYLCASSPRQGIRSEQFFGPGTRLTVL.

The chain joins TRBV7-6 to TRBJ1-5; 8 bases fit TRBD1. From germline, CDR1 is SGHVS and CDR2 FNYEAQ. The CDR3 is 17 residues long. Trimming took 6 bases from V and 6 from J; bases not matched to a gene: 16. The DNA for the CDR3 is TGTGCCAGCAGTCTAGTGCCAGGGGGCGCGGAGGGTCAGCCCCAGCATTTT. Protein sequence: CASSLVPGGAEGQPQHF.

The CDR3 DNA reads as TGTGCCAGTATGACAGGGGCCAAGGGGAGCAATCAGCCCCAGCATTTT. It codes for CASMTGAKGSNQPQHF. The rearrangement uses TRBV19 and TRBJ1-5; 8 bases match TRBD1. The CDR3 totals 16 residues. J gave up 1 base and V 7 bases, and 9 bases lay outside the gene matches. Germline-derived CDR1 and CDR2 are LNHDA and SQIVND (reference sequence).

This clone was seen only a few times. The chain recombines TRBV6-1 with TRBJ1-6, with D possibly TRBD1 on 5 matching bases. V lost 3 bases, J lost 3 bases, and 9 bases lay in between. The CDR3 is 15 amino acids. CDR1 MNHNS and CDR2 SASEGT come from the germline V gene. The CDR3 loop reads CASSESGGYNSPLHF. CDR3 DNA sequence: TGTGCCAGCAGTGAGTCCGGGGGCTATAATTCACCCCTCCACTTT.

This chain joins TRBV5-8 and TRBJ1-4; TRBD1 agrees at 8 bases. The CDR3 loop spans 15 amino acids. Trimming cost V 0 bases and J 5 bases; bases outside gene matches: 3. In germline, CDR1 is SGHTS, CDR2 YDEGEE. The CDR3 loop reads CASSLADRANEKLFF. Here the CDR3 DNA reads TGTGCCAGCAGCTTGGCGGACAGGGCAAATGAAAAACTGTTTTTT.

The DNA for the CDR3 is TGTGCCAGCAGTGAAGGACAGGGCTCTGGAAACACCATATATTTT. It encodes CASSEGQGSGNTIYF. The V call is TRBV2, the J call TRBJ1-3; 7 bases are a match to TRBD1. After removal of 1 base from V and 0 bases from J, the junction contained 0 bases not matched to a gene. CDR1 and CDR2 (germline): SNHLY, FYNNEI. The CDR3 contains 15 residues. Full variable domain (missing parts from reference TRBV2 and TRBJ1-3): EPEVTQTPSHQVTQMGQEVILRCVPISNHLYFYWYRQILGQKVEFLVSFYNNEISEKSEIFDDQFSVERPDGSNFTLKIRSTKLEDSAMYFCASSEGQGSGNTIYFGEGSWLTVV.

V usage is TRBV11-2 and J usage is TRBJ2-1; TRBD2 agrees at 11 bases. J gave up 7 bases and V 3 bases, and 5 bases lay outside the gene matches. Germline CDR1 is SGHAT and CDR2 is FQNNGV. The CDR3 loop spans 15 amino acids. The CDR3 region is CASSFLLAGVNEQFF. The CDR3 nucleotides are TGTGCCAGCAGCTTCTTACTAGCGGGGGTAAATGAGCAGTTCTTC.

This clone was recorded only once. Other DNA sequences in the same sample also yield this CDR3. The chain recombines TRBV28 with TRBJ2-1, with D possibly matching TRBD2 (5 bases). The CDR3 has 12 amino acids. CDR1 is MDHEN, CDR2 SYDVKM, per germline. Trimming took 6 bases from V and 9 from J, leaving 12 bases between them. This chain's CDR3 is CASSLVRGEQFF. In nucleotides, the CDR3 is TGTGCCAGCAGCCTCGTACGGGGTGAGCAGTTCTTC.

The chain is built from TRBV5-1 and TRBJ2-1; 7 nucleotides align to TRBD2. The CDR3 is 15 residues long. Germline CDR1 SGHRS, CDR2 YFSETQ. Germline trimming cut 1 base from V and 6 bases from J; bases unmatched to any gene: 7. CDR3 DNA sequence: TGCGCCAGCAGCTTGTCGGGAGGAGAGGGCAATGAGCAGTTCTTC. Amino acid sequence: CASSLSGGEGNEQFF.

This chain connects TRBV7-3 to TRBJ2-1; 14 nucleotides agree with TRBD2. With V trimmed by 5 bases and J by 8 bases, 5 bases remained unmatched. Germline CDR1 is SGHTA and CDR2 is FQGTGA. This CDR3 spans 15 amino acids. The CDR3 sequence is CASSEGLAGVDEQFF. The CDR3 DNA reads as TGTGCCAGCAGCGAGGGACTAGCGGGAGTTGATGAGCAGTTCTTC.